This TCR beta chain was sequenced for a study of blood T cell repertoires in COVID-19. Overall study context: Samples came from the United States, Italy and Spain, spanning acute and convalescent COVID-19. Sources were T cells, B-cell-depleted T cells, or PBMCs; the material itself was cDNA or gDNA.

Per the original data handling: Cell counts per sample came from amplifying reference gene primers. Produced via immunoSEQ multiplex PCR; TCRdb's table is partial and in-frame only. The DNA was the basis for D and trimming; V, J and clone size are from that table. The table lists around 100,000 clones, 84% of them singletons. The V end lost 5 bases, the J end lost 0 bases, and 11 bases lay between the germline ends. Germline loops: CDR1 MNHEY, CDR2 SVGEGT. CDR3 size: 15 residues. Input material: peripheral blood. The sequence came from a human donor in a cohort sampled during active COVID-19. The chain carries TRBV6-2 or TRBV6-3 and TRBJ2-4; D ambiguous. CDR3 bases: TGTGCCAGCAGTCACTACCAGATAGCCAAAAACATTCAGTACTTC. It codes for CASSHYQIAKNIQYF.